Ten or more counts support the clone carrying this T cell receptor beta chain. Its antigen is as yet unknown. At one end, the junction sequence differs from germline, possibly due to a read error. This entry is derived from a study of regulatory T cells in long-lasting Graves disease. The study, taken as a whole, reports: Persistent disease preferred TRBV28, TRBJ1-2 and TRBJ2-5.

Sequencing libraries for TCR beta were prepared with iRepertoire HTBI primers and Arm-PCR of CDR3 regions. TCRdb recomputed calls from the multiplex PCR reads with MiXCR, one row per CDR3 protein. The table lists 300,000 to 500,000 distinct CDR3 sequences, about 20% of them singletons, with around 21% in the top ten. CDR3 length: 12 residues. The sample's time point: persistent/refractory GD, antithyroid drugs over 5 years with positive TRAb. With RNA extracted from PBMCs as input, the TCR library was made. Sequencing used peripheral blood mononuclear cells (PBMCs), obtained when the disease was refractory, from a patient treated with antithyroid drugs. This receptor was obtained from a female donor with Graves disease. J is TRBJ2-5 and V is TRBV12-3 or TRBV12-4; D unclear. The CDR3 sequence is CANSLVQETQYF. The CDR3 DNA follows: TGTGCCAACAGTTTAGTCCAAGAGACCCAGTACTTC.